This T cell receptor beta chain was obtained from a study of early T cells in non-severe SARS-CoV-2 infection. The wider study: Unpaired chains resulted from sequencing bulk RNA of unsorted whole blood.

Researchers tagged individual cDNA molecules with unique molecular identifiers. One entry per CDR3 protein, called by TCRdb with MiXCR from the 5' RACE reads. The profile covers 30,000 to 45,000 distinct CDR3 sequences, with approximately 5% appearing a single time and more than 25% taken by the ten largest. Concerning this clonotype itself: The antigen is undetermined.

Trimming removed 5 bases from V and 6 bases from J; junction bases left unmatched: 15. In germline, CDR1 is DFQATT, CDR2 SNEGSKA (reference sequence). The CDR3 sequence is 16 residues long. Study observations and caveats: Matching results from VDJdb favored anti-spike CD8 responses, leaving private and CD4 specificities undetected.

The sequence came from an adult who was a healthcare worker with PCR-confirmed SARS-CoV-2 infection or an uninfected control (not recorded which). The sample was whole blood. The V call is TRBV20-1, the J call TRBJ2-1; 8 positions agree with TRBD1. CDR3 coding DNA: TGCAGTGCTCTTCAGGCGGCCAGGGGGCTACGCAATGAGCAGTTCTTC. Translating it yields CSALQAARGLRNEQFF.